This TCR beta chain was obtained from a study of T cell responses to AZD1222 COVID-19 vaccine. Overall study results and limits: Most donors were white British and more were female, and clonal diversity was possibly underestimated. Unmutated regions of variants are reportedly targeted by nearly half of spike-specific TCRs.

Sequenced by immunoSEQ multiplex PCR; TCRdb stores in-frame clones only, minus some. The table lists roughly 110,000 clones, under 90% of them singletons. Germline loops: CDR1 LGHNT, CDR2 FRNRAP. V was trimmed by 6 bases and J by 13 bases, leaving 13 bases between them. CDR3 length: 11 amino acids. On this clone itself: The antigen is unknown.

The clonotype was recovered from an adult in good health. The sample here was peripheral blood, taken on day 0 of AZD1222 vaccination. This chain uses TRBV12-5 with TRBJ2-4; D is ambiguous. CDR3 nucleotides: TGTGCTAGTGGAGAAATAGGTAGACAGTACTTC. It encodes CASGEIGRQYF. Full variable domain (remainder filled in from reference TRBV12-5 and TRBJ2-4): DARVTQTPRHKVTEMGQEVTMRCQPILGHNTVFWYRQTMMQGLELLAYFRNRAPLDDSGMPKDRFSAEMPDATLATLKIQPSEPRDSAVYFCASGEIGRQYFGAGTRLSVL.